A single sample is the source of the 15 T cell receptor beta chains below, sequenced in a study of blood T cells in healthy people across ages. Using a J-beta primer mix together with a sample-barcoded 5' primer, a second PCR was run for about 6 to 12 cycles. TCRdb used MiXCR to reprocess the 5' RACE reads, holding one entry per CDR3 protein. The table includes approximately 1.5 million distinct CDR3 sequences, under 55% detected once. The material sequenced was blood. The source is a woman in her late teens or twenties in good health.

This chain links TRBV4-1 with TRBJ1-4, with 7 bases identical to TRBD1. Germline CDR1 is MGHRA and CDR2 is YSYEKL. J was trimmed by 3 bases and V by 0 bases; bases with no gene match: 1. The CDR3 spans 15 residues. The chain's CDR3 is CASSQEGQSNEKLFF. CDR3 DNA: TGCGCCAGCAGCCAAGAGGGACAGTCTAATGAAAAACTGTTTTTT.

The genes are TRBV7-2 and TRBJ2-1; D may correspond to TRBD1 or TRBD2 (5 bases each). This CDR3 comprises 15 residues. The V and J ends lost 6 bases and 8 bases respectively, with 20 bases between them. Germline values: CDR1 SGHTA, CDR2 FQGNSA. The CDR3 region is CASRFSVSGADEQFF. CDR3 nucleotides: TGTGCCAGCAGGTTTTCTGTTTCCGGGGCCGATGAGCAGTTCTTC.

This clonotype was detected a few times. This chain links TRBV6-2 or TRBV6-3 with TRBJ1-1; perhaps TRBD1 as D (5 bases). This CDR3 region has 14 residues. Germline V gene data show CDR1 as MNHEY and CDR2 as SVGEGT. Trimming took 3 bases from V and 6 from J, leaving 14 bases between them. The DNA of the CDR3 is TGTGCCAGCAGTTATGGGGACTATTCGGCTGAAGCTTTCTTT. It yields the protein CASSYGDYSAEAFF.

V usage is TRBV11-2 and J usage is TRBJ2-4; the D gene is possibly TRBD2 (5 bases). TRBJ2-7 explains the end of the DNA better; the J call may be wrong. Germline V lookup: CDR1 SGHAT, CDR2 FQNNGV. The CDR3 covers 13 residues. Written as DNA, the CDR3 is TGTGCCAGCAGCTTATGGGGAGAGGGCGAGCAGTACTTC. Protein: CASSLWGEGEQYF.

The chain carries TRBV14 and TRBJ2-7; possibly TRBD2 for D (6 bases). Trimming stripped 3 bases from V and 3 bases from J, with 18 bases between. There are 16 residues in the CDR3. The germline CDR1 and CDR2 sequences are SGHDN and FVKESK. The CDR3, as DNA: TGTGCCAGCAGCCAGGGGGGTGGGTACGATCACTACGAGCAGTACTTC. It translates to CASSQGGGYDHYEQYF.

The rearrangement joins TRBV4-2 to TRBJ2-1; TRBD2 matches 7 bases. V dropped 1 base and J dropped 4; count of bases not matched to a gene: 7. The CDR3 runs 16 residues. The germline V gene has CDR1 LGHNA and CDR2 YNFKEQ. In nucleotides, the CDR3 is TGTGCCAGCAGCCAAGTTCTAGCGGAGAGATACAATGAGCAGTTCTTC. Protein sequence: CASSQVLAERYNEQFF.

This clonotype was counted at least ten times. The CDR3: CASSFVQGNYGYTF. The CDR3 DNA sequence: TGTGCCAGCAGTTTCGTACAGGGAAACTATGGCTACACCTTC. This chain links TRBV27 with TRBJ1-2; possibly TRBD1 for D (6 bases). The germline gives CDR1 MNHEY, CDR2 SMNVEV (reference sequence). The ends were cut back, 3 bases at V and 2 bases at J, with 10 bases in the middle. The CDR3 loop spans 14 amino acids.

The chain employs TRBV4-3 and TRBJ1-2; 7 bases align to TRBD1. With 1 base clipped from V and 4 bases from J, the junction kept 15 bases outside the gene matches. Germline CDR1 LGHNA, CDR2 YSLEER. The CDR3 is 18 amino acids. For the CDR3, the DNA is TGCGCCAGCAGCCAAGGACTTCACAGGGGTTGGATTCGCTATGGCTACACCTTC. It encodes CASSQGLHRGWIRYGYTF.

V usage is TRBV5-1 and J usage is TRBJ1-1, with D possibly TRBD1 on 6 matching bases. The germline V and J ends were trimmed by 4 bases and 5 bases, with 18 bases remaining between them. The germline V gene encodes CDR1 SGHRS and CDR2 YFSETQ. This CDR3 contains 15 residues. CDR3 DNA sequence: TGCGCCAGCAGCCCCTACCTACAGGGAGATACTGAAGCTTTCTTT. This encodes CASSPYLQGDTEAFF.

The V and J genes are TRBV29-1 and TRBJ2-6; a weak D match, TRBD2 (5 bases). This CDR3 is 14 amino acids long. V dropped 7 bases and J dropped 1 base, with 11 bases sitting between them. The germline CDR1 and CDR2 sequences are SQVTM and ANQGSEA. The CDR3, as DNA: TGCAGCGCCGGGAATCGGTCTGGGGCCAACGTCCTGACTTTC. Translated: CSAGNRSGANVLTF. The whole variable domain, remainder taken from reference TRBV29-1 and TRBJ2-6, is SAVISQKPSRDICQRGTSLTIQCQVDSQVTMMFWYRQQPGQSLTLIATANQGSEATYESGFVIDKFPISRPNLTFSTLTVSNMSPEDSSIYLCSAGNRSGANVLTFGAGSRLTVL.

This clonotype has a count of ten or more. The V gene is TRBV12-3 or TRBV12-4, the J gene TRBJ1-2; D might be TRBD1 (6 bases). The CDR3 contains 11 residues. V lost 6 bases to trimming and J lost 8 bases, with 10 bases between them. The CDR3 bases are TGTGCCAGCAGCTTCAGGGGAGGCTACACCTTC. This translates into CASSFRGGYTF.

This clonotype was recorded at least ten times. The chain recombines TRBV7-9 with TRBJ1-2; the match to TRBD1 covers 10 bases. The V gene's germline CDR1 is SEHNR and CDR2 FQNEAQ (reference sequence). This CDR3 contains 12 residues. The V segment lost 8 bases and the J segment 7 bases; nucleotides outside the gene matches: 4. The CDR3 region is CASGDRGGGYTF. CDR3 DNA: TGTGCCAGCGGGGACAGGGGCGGTGGCTACACCTTC.

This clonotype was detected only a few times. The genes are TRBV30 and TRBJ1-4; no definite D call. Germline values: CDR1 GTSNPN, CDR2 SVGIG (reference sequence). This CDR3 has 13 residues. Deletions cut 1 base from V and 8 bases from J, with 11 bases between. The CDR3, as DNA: TGTGCCTGGAGTGGAGGGTGGCGCGAAAAACTGTTTTTT. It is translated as CAWSGGWREKLFF.

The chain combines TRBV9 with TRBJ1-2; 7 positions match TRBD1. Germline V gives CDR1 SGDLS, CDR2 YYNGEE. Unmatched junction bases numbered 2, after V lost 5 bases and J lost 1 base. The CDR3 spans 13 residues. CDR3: CASRGDSNYGYTF. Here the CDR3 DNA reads TGTGCCAGCAGAGGGGACAGTAACTATGGCTACACCTTC.

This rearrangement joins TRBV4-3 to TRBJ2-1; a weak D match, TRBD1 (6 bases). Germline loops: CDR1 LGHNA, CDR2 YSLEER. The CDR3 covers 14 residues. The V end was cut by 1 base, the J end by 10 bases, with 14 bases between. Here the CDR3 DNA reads TGCGCCAGCAGCCAAGGACAGGACTGGGGGGAGCAGTTCTTC. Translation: CASSQGQDWGEQFF.